These T cell receptor beta chains were read from a single sample in a study of cytomegalovirus exposure and HLA in healthy donors. Assay used: immunoSEQ multiplex PCR; TCRdb lists only in-frame clones, some missing. This sample has roughly 120,000 clones, with 75% to 85% found just once. Sequencing was performed on PBMCs. The receptor set was obtained from a man aged 25-40 years in good health and CMV-seronegative. The CDR3 runs from the conserved cysteine through the conserved F or W. The D gene is left open where the match is weak. Some rows have no size entry. The others give once, few or many, or a class for an expanded clone.

J	D	V	size	CDR3	DNA
TRBJ2-3	TRBD2	TRBV10-3	NA	CAIKLAALGDTQYF	TGTGCCATCAAACTAGCGGCGCTGGGAGATACGCAGTATTTT
TRBJ2-5	NA	TRBV5-1	NA	CASSLAGGGAVAVETQYF	TGCGCCAGCAGCTTGGCCGGAGGGGGGGCCGTAGCGGTGGAGACCCAGTACTTC
TRBJ1-2	NA	TRBV5-1	NA	CASRLDSNSNYGYTF	TGCGCCAGCAGGCTCGATTCAAACTCTAACTATGGCTACACCTTC
TRBJ2-2	TRBD2	TRBV9	NA	CASSVAGLAGAGELFF	TGTGCCAGCAGCGTAGCTGGACTAGCGGGAGCGGGGGAGCTGTTTTTT
TRBJ2-7	TRBD2	TRBV7-8	NA	CASSLAGLSYEQYF	TGTGCCAGCAGCCTAGCGGGACTGTCCTACGAGCAGTACTTC
TRBJ2-1	NA	TRBV30	NA	CAWSLTSRGYNEQFF	TGTGCCTGGAGTCTGACTAGTCGGGGATACAATGAGCAGTTCTTC
TRBJ2-2	NA	TRBV21-1	NA	CASSRQGTRPGELFF	TGTGCCAGCAGTCGACAGGGGACCCGACCCGGGGAGCTGTTTTTT
TRBJ2-1	NA	TRBV7-8	NA	CASSLRGLPNEQFF	TGTGCCAGCAGCTTAAGGGGACTGCCCAATGAGCAGTTCTTC
TRBJ2-5	NA	TRBV14	NA	CASSQESRFPQETQYF	TGTGCCAGCAGCCAAGAATCGCGCTTTCCTCAAGAGACCCAGTACTTC
TRBJ2-1	NA	TRBV7-7	NA	CASSLAGSNEQFF	TGTGCCAGCAGCTTAGCTGGGAGCAATGAGCAGTTCTTC
TRBJ2-7	TRBD2	TRBV7-2	NA	CASSLATSGSLFSYEQYF	TGTGCCAGCAGCTTAGCGACTAGCGGGAGTTTGTTTTCCTACGAGCAGTACTTC
TRBJ2-7	TRBD1	TRBV28	NA	CASSPGTVISYEQYF	TGTGCCAGCAGTCCTGGGACAGTTATCTCCTACGAGCAGTACTTC
TRBJ2-1	TRBD2	TRBV11-2	NA	CASSPPLAGGESSYNEQFF	TGTGCCAGCAGCCCCCCACTAGCGGGAGGGGAGTCGTCCTACAATGAGCAGTTCTTC
TRBJ1-1	TRBD1	TRBV5-1	NA	CASSLGQGMSFF	TGCGCCAGCAGCTTGGGACAGGGGATGTCTTTCTTT
TRBJ1-5	NA	TRBV15	few	CATSRDLRDNNQPQHF	TGTGCCACCAGCAGAGATCTCCGGGACAACAATCAGCCCCAGCATTTT
TRBJ2-1	TRBD2	TRBV25-1	NA	CASSARLAGMNEQFF	TGTGCCAGCAGCGCGAGACTAGCGGGAATGAATGAGCAGTTCTTC
TRBJ1-1	TRBD1	TRBV7-9	NA	CASSYSTGYAFF	TGTGCCAGCAGCTACTCGACAGGGTACGCTTTCTTT
TRBJ2-3	TRBD1	TRBV6-5	NA	CASSYSRGSTDTQYF	TGTGCCAGCAGTTACAGCAGGGGGAGCACAGATACGCAGTATTTT
TRBJ1-1	NA	TRBV18	NA	CASSPRMVIDSTEAFF	TGTGCCAGCTCACCAAGGATGGTGATAGACAGCACTGAAGCTTTCTTT
TRBJ1-2	NA	TRBV7-2	NA	CASSLVVNRANPNYGYTF	TGTGCCAGCAGCTTAGTGGTGAACAGGGCCAACCCTAACTATGGCTACACCTTC
TRBJ2-3	NA	TRBV5-6	NA	CASSLSPVVAANTDTQYF	TGTGCCAGCAGCTTGTCTCCCGTCGTAGCGGCGAACACAGATACGCAGTATTTT
TRBJ2-3	NA	TRBV5-1	NA	CASSLEQKGSTQQYF	TGCGCCAGCAGCTTGGAACAGAAAGGTTCTACACAGCAGTATTTT
TRBJ2-3	NA	TRBV5-1	NA	CASSLETQGQYF	TGCGCCAGCAGCTTGGAGACCCAGGGGCAGTATTTT
TRBJ2-1	TRBD2	TRBV7-2	NA	CASSLGRAVAGLSYNEQFF	TGTGCCAGCAGCTTAGGGCGGGCGGTAGCGGGCCTCTCCTACAATGAGCAGTTCTTC
TRBJ1-1	TRBD1	TRBV7-9	NA	CASNLGQGAVTEAFF	TGTGCCAGCAACCTGGGGCAGGGGGCTGTCACTGAAGCTTTCTTT
TRBJ2-7	TRBD1	TRBV6-5	NA	CASSLGTGRYEQYF	TGTGCCAGCAGCCTGGGGACAGGGCGGTACGAGCAGTACTTC
TRBJ2-7	NA	TRBV29-1	NA	CSVEVGQSYEQYF	TGCAGCGTTGAAGTCGGACAGTCCTACGAGCAGTACTTC
TRBJ2-5	NA	TRBV12-1	NA	CASSIREQETQYF	TGTGCCAGCAGTATCCGGGAGCAAGAGACCCAGTACTTC
TRBJ1-2	NA	TRBV7-9	NA	CASSLAVQGSGGYTF	TGTGCCAGCAGCTTAGCGGTTCAGGGGAGTGGTGGCTACACCTTC
TRBJ1-2	TRBD1	TRBV9	NA	CASSARTGNYGYTF	TGTGCCAGCAGCGCACGGACAGGGAACTATGGCTACACCTTC
TRBJ2-1	TRBD2	TRBV6-4	NA	CATIAGGAYNEQFF	TGTGCCACCATAGCGGGAGGTGCATACAATGAGCAGTTCTTC
TRBJ2-7	TRBD2	TRBV5-6	few	CASSGTSFYEQYF	TGTGCCAGCAGCGGGACTAGTTTCTACGAGCAGTACTTC
TRBJ1-5	NA	TRBV6-5	NA	CASGGGEYQPQHF	TGTGCCAGCGGCGGGGGGGAATATCAGCCCCAGCATTTT
TRBJ1-4	TRBD1	TRBV7-9	NA	CASSPAYRGNEKLFF	TGTGCCAGCAGCCCAGCCTACAGGGGTAATGAAAAACTGTTTTTT
TRBJ2-5	NA	TRBV6-6	NA	CASNEGNQETQYF	TGTGCCAGCAATGAGGGTAACCAAGAGACCCAGTACTTC